The following is a T cell receptor beta chain sequence with its context. Per sample, the assay covered some 10^5 TCR templates. Produced via immunoSEQ multiplex PCR; TCRdb's table is partial and in-frame only. Of some 80,000 clones in the sample, 95% are singletons; the top ten hold roughly 18%. These data come from a study of siplizumab effects on memory and regulatory T cells. The sample comprised CD8+ T cells sorted from blood. This receptor was obtained from a human donor in good health.

The CDR3 here is CASSLGEGVAEQYF. The DNA of the CDR3 is TGTGCCAGCAGTTTAGGGGAAGGGGTCGCCGAGCAGTACTTC. This chain connects TRBV27 to TRBJ2-7; tentatively, D is TRBD1 (5 bases). Germline V CDR1 and CDR2: MNHEY, SMNVEV (reference sequence). The V end lost 2 bases, the J end lost 6 bases, and 14 bases lay between the germline ends. CDR3 length equals 14 residues.